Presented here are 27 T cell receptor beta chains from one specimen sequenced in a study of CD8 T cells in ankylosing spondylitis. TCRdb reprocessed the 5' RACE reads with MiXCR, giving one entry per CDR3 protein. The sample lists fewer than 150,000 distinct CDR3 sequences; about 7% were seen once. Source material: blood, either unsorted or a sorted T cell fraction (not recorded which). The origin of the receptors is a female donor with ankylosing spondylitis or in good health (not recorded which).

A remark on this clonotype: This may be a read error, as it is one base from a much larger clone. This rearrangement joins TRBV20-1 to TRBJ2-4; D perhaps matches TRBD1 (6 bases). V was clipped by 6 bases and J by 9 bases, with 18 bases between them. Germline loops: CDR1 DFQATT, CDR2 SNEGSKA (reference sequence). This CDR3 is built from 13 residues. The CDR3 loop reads CSALGQPESIQYF. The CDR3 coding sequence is TGCAGTGCCCTTGGACAGCCGGAAAGCATTCAGTACTTC.

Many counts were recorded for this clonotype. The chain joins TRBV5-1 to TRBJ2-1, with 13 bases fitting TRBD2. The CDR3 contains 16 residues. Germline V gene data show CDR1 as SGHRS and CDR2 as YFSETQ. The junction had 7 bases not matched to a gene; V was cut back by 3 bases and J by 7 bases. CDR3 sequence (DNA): TGCGCCAGCAGCTATCTAATGACTAGCGGGGGGAATGAGCAGTTCTTC. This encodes CASSYLMTSGGNEQFF.

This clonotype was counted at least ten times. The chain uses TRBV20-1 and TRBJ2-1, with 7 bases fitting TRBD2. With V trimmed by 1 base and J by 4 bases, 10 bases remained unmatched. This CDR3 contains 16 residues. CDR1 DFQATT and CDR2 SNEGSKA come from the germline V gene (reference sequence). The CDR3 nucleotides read TGCAGTGCTAGAGGGACCAGCGGGGTGGAATACAATGAGCAGTTCTTC. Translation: CSARGTSGVEYNEQFF.

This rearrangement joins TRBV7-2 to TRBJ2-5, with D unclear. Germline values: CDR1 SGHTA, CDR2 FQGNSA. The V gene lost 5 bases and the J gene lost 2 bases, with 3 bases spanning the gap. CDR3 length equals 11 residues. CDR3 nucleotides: TGTGCCAGCAGCGAGCAAGAGACCCAGTACTTC. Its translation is CASSEQETQYF.

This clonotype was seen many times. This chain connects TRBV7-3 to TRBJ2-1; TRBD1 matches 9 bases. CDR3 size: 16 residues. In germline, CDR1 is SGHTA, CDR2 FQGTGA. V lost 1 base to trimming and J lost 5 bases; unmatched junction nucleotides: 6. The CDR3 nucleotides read TGTGCCAGCAGCTTAAAGACAGGGGGTAGCAACAATGAGCAGTTCTTC. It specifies CASSLKTGGSNNEQFF.

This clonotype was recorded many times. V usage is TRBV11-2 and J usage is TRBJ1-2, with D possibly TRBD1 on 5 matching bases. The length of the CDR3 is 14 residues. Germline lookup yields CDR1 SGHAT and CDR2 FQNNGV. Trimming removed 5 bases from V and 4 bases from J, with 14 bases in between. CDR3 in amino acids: CASSPQGDGYGYTF. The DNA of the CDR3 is TGTGCCAGCAGCCCACAAGGGGATGGCTATGGCTACACCTTC.

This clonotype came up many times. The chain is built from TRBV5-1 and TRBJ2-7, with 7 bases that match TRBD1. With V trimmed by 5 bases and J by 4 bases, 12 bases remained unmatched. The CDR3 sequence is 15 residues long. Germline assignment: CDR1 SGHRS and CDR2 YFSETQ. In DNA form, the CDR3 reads TGCGCCAGCAGTTCCGCCCGAGGGGGCGATTACGAGCAGTACTTC. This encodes CASSSARGGDYEQYF.

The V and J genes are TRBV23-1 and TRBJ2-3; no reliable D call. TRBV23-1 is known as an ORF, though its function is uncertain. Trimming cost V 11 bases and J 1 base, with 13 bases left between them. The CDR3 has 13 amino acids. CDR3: CAQVEGGTDTQYF. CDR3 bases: TGCGCCCAAGTCGAAGGAGGCACAGATACGCAGTATTTT.

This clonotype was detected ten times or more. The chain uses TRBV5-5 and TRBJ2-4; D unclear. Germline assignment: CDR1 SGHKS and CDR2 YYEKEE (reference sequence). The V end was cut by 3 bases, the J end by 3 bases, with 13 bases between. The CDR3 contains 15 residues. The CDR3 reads CASSSPNVGKNIQYF. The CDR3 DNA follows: TGTGCCAGCAGCTCCCCAAACGTCGGCAAAAACATTCAGTACTTC. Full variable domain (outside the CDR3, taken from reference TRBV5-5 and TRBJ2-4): DAGVTQSPTHLIKTRGQQVTLRCSPISGHKSVSWYQQVLGQGPQFIFQYYEKEERGRGNFPDRFSARQFPNYSSELNVNALLLGDSALYLCASSSPNVGKNIQYFGAGTRLSVL.

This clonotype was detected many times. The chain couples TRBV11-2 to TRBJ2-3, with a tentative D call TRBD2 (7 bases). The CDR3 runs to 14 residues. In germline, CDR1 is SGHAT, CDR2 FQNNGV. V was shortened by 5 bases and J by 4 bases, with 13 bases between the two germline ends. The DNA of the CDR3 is TGTGCCAGCAGCGGGGGGGCGTTGTCAGATACGCAGTATTTT. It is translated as CASSGGALSDTQYF.

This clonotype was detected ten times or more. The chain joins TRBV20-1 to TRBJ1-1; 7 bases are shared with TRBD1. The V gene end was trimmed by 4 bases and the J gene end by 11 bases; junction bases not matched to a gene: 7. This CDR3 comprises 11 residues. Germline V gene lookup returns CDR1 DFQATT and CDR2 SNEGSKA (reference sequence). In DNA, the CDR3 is TGCAGTGCTAAGGGGACAGCGAATGCTTTCTTT. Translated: CSAKGTANAFF.

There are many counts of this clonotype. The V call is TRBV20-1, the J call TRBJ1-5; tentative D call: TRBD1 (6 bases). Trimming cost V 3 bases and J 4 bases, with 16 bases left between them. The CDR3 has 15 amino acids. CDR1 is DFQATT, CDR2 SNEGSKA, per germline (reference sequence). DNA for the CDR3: TGCAGTGCTAGCTGGGCAGGGGAGTTGAATCAGCCCCAGCATTTT. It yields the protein CSASWAGELNQPQHF.

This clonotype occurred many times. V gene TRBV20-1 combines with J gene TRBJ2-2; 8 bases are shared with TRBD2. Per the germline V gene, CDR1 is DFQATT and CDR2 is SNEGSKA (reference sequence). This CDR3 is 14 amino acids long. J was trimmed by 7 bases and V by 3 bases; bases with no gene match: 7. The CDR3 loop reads CSARAGGANGELFF. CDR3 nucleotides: TGCAGTGCTAGGGCCGGGGGGGCAAACGGGGAGCTGTTTTTT.

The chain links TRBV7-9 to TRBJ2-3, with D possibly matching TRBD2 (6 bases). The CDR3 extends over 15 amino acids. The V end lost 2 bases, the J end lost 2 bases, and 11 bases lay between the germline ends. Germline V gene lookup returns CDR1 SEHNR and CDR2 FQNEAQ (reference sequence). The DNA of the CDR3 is TGTGCCAGCAGCTTATTGGGAGGAACCACAGATACGCAGTATTTT. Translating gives CASSLLGGTTDTQYF.

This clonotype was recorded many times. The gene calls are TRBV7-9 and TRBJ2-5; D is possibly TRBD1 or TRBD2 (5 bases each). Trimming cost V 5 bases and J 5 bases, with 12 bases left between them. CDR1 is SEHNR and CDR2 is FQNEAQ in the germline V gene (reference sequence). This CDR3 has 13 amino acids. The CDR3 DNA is TGTGCCAGCAGCCAGGTGGGGGTCGAGACCCAGTACTTC. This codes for CASSQVGVETQYF.

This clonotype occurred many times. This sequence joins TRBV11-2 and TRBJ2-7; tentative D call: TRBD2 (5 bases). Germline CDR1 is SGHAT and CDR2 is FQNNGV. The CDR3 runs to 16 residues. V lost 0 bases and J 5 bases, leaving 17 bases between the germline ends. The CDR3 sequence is CASSLEVPGIFDEQYF. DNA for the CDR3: TGTGCCAGCAGCTTAGAGGTGCCGGGGATCTTTGACGAGCAGTACTTC. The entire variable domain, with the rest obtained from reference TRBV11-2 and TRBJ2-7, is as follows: EAGVAQSPRYKIIEKRQSVAFWCNPISGHATLYWYQQILGQGPKLLIQFQNNGVVDDSQLPKDRFSAERLKGVDSTLKIQPAKLEDSAVYLCASSLEVPGIFDEQYFGPGTRLTVT.

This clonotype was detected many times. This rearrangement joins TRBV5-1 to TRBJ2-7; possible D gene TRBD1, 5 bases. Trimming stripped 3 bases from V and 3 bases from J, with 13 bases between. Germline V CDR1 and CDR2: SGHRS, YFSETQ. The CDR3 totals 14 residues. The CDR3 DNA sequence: TGCGCCAGCAGCTCACCCTCGGACATCTACGAGCAGTACTTC. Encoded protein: CASSSPSDIYEQYF.

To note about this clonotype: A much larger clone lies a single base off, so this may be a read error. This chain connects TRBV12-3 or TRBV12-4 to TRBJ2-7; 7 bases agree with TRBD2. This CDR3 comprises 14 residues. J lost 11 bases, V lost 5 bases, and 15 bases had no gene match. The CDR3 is CASSHTGPHREEYF. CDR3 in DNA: TGTGCCAGCAGTCACACTGGACCTCATCGGGAGGAGTACTTC.

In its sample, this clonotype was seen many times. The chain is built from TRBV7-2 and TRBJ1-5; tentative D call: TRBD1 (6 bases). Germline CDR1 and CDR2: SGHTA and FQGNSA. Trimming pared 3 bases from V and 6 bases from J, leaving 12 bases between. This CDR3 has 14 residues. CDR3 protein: CASSFGGAFQPQHF. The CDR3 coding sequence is TGTGCCAGCAGCTTTGGGGGCGCATTTCAGCCCCAGCATTTT.

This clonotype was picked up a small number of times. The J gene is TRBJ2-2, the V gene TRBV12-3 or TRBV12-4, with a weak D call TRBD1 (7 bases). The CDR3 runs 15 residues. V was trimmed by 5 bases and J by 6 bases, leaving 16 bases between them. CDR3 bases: TGTGCCAGCAGTCTGGGTCAGGGGGGTGCCGGGGAGCTGTTTTTT. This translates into CASSLGQGGAGELFF.

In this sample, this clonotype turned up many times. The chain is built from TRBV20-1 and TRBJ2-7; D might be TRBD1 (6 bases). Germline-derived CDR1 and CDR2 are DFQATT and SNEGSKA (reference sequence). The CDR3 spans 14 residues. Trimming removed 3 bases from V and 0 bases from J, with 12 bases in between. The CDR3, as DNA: TGCAGTGCTAGTGGGGACATGGACTCCTACGAGCAGTACTTC. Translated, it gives CSASGDMDSYEQYF.

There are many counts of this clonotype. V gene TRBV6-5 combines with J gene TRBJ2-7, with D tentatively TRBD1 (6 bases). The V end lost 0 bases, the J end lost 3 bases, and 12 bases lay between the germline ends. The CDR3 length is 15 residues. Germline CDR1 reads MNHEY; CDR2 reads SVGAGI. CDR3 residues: CASSYSGQGNYEQYF. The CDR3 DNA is TGTGCCAGCAGTTACTCAGGCCAGGGGAACTACGAGCAGTACTTC.

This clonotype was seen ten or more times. CDR3 sequence: CASSSGQLYGYTF. The CDR3 region has the DNA TGTGCCAGCAGCTCCGGACAGCTCTATGGCTACACCTTC. The genes are TRBV7-9 and TRBJ1-2; D might be TRBD1 (6 bases). CDR3 length equals 13 residues. Germline V lookup: CDR1 SEHNR, CDR2 FQNEAQ (reference sequence). Deletions cut 4 bases from V and 4 bases from J, with 10 bases between.

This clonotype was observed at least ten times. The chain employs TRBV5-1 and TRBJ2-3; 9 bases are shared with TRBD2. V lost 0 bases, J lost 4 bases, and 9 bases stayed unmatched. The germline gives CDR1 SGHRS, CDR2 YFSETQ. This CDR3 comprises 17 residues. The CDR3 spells CASSLALIAGVPDTQYF. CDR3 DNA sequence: TGCGCCAGCAGCTTGGCCCTAATAGCGGGGGTTCCAGATACGCAGTATTTT.

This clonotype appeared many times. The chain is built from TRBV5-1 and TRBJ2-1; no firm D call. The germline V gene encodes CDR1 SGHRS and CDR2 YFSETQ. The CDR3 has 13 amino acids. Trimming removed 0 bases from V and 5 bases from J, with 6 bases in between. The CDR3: CASSLGIHNEQFF. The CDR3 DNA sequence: TGCGCCAGCAGCTTGGGGATCCACAATGAGCAGTTCTTC.

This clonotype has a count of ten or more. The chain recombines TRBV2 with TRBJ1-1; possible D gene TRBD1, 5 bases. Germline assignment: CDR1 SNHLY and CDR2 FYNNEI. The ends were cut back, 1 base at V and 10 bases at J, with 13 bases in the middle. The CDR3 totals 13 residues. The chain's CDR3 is CASSEGDGVSAFF. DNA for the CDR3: TGTGCCAGCAGTGAAGGGGACGGAGTCTCAGCTTTCTTT. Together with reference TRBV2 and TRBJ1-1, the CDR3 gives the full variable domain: EPEVTQTPSHQVTQMGQEVILRCVPISNHLYFYWYRQILGQKVEFLVSFYNNEISEKSEIFDDQFSVERPDGSNFTLKIRSTKLEDSAMYFCASSEGDGVSAFFGQGTRLTVV.

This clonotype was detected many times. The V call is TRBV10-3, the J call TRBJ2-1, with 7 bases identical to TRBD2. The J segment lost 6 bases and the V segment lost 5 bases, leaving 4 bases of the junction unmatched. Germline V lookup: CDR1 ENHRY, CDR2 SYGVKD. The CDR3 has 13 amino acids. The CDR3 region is CAISRGRGNEQFF. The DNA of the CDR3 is TGTGCCATCAGTCGAGGGAGGGGCAATGAGCAGTTCTTC.